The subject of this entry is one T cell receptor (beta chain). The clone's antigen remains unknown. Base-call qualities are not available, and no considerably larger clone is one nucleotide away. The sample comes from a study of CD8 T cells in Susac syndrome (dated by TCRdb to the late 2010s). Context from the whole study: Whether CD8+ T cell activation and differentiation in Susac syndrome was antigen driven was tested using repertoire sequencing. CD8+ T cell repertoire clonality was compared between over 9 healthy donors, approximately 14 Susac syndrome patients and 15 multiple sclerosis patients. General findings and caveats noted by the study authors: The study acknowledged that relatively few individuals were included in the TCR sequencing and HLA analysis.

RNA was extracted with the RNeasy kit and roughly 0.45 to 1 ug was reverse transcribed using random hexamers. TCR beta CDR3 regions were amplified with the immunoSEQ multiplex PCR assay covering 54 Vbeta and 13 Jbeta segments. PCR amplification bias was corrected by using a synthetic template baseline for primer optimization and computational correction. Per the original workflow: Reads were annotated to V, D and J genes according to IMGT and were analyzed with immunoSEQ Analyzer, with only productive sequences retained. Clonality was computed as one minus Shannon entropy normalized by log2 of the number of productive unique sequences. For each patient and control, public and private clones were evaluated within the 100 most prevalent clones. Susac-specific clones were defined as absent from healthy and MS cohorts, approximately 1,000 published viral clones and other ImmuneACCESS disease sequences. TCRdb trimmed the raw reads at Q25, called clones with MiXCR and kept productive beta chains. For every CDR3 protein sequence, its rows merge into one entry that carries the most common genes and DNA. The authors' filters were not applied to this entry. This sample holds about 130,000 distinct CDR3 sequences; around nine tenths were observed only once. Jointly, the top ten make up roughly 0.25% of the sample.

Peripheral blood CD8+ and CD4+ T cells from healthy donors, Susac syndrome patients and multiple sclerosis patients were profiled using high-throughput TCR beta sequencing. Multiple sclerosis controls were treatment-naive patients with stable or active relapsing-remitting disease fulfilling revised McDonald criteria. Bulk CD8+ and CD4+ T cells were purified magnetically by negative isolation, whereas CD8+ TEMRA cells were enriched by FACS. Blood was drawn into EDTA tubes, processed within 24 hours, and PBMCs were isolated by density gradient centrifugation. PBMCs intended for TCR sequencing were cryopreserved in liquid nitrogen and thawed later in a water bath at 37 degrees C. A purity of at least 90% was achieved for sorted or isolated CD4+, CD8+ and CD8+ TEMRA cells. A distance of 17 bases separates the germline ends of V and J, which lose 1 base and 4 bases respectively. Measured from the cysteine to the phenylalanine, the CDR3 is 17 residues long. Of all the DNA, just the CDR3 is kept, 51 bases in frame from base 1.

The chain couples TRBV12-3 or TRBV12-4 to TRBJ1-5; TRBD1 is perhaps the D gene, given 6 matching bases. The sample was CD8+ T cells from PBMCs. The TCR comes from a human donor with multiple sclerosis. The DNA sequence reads TGTGCCAGCAGTTTAGGGAGGCAGGGGCTCATAAATCAGCCCCAGCATTTT. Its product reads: CASSLGRQGLINQPQHF.